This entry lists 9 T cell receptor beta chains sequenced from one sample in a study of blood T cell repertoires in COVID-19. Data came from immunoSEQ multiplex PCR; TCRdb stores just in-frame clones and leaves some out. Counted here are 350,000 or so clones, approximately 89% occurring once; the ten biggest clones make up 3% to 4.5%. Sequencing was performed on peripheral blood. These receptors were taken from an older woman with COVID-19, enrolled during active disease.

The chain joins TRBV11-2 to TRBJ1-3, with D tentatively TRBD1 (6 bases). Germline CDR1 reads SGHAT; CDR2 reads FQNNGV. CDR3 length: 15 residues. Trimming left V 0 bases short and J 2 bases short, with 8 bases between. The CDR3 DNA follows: TGTGCCAGCAGCTTAGATTACAGGGCTGGAAACACCATATATTTT. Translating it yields CASSLDYRAGNTIYF.

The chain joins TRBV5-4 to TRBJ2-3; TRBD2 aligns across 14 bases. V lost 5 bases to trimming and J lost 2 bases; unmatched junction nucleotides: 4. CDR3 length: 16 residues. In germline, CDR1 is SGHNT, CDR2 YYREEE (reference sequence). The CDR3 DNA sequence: TGTGCCAGCAGTTGGACTAGCGGGGGGTTCACAGATACGCAGTATTTT. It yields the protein CASSWTSGGFTDTQYF.

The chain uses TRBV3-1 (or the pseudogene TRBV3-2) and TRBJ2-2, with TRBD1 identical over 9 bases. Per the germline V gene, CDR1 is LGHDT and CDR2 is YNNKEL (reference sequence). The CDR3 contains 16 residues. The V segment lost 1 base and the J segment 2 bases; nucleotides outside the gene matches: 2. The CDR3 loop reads CASSQGTGANTGELFF. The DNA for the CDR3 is TGTGCCAGCAGCCAAGGGACAGGGGCAAACACCGGGGAGCTGTTTTTT.

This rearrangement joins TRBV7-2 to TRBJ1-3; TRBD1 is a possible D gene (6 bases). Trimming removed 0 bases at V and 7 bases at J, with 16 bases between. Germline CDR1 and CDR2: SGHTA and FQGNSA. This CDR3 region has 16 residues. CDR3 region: CASSLAGLGARNTIYF. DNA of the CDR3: TGTGCCAGCAGCTTAGCGGGTTTGGGGGCCCGGAACACCATATATTTT.

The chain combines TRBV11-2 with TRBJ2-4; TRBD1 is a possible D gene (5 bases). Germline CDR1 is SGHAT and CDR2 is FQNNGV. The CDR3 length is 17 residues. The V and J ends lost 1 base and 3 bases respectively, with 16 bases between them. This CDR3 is CASSLVGQGLDKNIQYF. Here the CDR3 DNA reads TGTGCCAGCAGCTTAGTCGGGCAGGGCCTCGACAAAAACATTCAGTACTTC.

DNA for the CDR3: TGTGCCAGCGTTCCCCCGGCGGGGAAAGGACTCTATGGCTACACCTTC. It yields the protein CASVPPAGKGLYGYTF. The chain recombines TRBV2 with TRBJ1-2; no clear D. V lost 8 bases, J lost 4 bases, and 23 bases lay in between. Per germline, CDR1 SNHLY and CDR2 FYNNEI. The CDR3 length is 16 residues.

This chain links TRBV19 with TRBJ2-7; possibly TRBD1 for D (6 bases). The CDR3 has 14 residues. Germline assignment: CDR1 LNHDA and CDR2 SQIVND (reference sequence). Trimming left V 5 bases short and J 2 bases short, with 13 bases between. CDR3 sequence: CASSPRGQTYEQYF. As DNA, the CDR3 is TGTGCCAGTAGTCCCAGGGGCCAGACCTACGAGCAGTACTTC.

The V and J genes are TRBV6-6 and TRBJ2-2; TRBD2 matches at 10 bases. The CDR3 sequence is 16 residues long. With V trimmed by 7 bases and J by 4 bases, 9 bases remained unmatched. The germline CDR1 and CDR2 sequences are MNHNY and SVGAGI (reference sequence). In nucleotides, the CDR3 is TGTGCCAGCATCGAACGAGGACTAGCGGCCACCGGGGAGCTGTTTTTT. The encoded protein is CASIERGLAATGELFF.

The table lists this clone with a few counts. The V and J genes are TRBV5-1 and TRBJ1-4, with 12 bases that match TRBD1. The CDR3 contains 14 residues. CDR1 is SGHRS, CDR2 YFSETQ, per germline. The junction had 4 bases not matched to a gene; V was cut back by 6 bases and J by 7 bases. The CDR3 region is CASMGQGAGEKLFF. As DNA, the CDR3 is TGCGCCAGCATGGGACAGGGGGCAGGTGAAAAACTGTTTTTT. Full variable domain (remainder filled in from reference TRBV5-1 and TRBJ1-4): KAGVTQTPRYLIKTRGQQVTLSCSPISGHRSVSWYQQTPGQGLQFLFEYFSETQRNKGNFPGRFSGRQFSNSRSEMNVSTLELGDSALYLCASMGQGAGEKLFFGSGTQLSVL.